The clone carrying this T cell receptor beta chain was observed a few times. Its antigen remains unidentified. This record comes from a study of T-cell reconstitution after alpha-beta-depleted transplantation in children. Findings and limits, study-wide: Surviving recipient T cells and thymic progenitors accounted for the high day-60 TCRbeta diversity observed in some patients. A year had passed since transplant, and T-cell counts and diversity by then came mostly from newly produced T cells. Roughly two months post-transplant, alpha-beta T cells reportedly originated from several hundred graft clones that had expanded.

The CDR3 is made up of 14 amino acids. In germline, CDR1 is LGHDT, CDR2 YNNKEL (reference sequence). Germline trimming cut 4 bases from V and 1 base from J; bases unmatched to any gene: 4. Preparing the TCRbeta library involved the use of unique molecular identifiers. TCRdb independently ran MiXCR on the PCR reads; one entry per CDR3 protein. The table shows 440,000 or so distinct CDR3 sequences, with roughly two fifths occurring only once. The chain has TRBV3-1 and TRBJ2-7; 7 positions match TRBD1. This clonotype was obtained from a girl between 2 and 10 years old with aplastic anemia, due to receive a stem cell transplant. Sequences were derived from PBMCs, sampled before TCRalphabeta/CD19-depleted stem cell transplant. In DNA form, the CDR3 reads TGTGCCAGCAGCCTTTCGGACAGGTCCTACGAGCAGTACTTC. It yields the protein CASSLSDRSYEQYF.